The table lists the clone carrying this TCR beta chain with a few counts. The antigen is not known. A single record per CDR3 protein comes from TCRdb applying MiXCR to the RACE reads. Found here are some 74,000 distinct CDR3 sequences, 14% of them singletons; the top ten hold 4.6%. The data originate from a study of human T cells and chemical hapten exposure. Findings and caveats of the study: In comparison with controls, expanded TCRs gave rise to a significantly larger number of large CDR3 similarity clusters. PT1 expanded TCR numbers tracked positively with patch test score.

The time point: pre-sensitization, week 0. The treatment: therapeutic diphenylcyclopropenone sensitization with weekly scalp DPC. Sequenced material: whole blood, taken in connection with sensitization to the hapten diphenylcyclopropenone (DPC). This clonotype was sampled from a woman aged 45-60 years with alopecia areata. Some clones in this sample may be carry-over from other donors' samples.

CDR3 coding DNA: TGTGCCAGCAGCTTAACGACTAGCGGGGCCTCCTACGAGCAGTACTTC. This codes for CASSLTTSGASYEQYF. The chain carries TRBV11-2 and TRBJ2-7, with 11 bases aligning to TRBD2. The CDR3 extends over 16 amino acids. Trimming took 2 bases from V and 0 from J; bases not matched to a gene: 3. Germline CDR1 and CDR2: SGHAT and FQNNGV.